Each of the 22 T cell receptor beta chains below was sequenced from the same sample in a study of OX40 agonist ivuxolimab in advanced cancers. The repertoire was sequenced with immunoSEQ multiplex PCR; TCRdb's copy has only in-frame clones and lacks some. The table shows about 84,000 clones, with about four fifths occurring only once. The specimen comprised CD4+ or CD8+ T cells sorted from blood, sampled in a trial of the OX40 agonist ivuxolimab. These receptor sequences come from an adult with an advanced solid tumor such as melanoma, head and neck, liver or kidney cancer.

Turning to this clone: The identical CDR3 is also encoded by other nucleotide sequences in the sample. The chain joins TRBV15 to TRBJ2-3; 7 positions match TRBD2. The ends lost 5 bases at V and 0 bases at J; junction bases unmatched: 2. Per the germline V gene, CDR1 is LNHNV and CDR2 is YYDKDF (reference sequence). The length of the CDR3 is 14 residues. The CDR3, as DNA: TGTGCCACCAGCTCCGGGGGGAGCACAGATACGCAGTATTTT. Its translation is CATSSGGSTDTQYF.

CDR3: CASSLRKGGRGLQETQYF. As DNA, the CDR3 is TGTGCCAGCAGCTTGAGGAAAGGGGGCAGGGGGCTCCAAGAGACCCAGTACTTC. The chain combines TRBV5-8 with TRBJ2-5, with 8 nucleotides matching TRBD1. Germline lookup yields CDR1 SGHTS and CDR2 YDEGEE. V was clipped by 1 base and J by 1 base; unmatched bases: 12. The CDR3 spans 18 residues.

V gene TRBV28 combines with J gene TRBJ2-5; the D call may be TRBD1 or TRBD2 (5 bases each). This CDR3 has 15 residues. The germline V and J ends were trimmed by 2 bases and 5 bases, with 15 bases remaining between them. Looked up from germline, CDR1 is MDHEN and CDR2 is SYDVKM. The CDR3 DNA sequence: TGTGCCAGCAGTTTAGAGGGGATTAGCGTGGAGACCCAGTACTTC. It codes for CASSLEGISVETQYF. Supplemented by reference TRBV28 and TRBJ2-5, the full variable domain reads DVKVTQSSRYLVKRTGEKVFLECVQDMDHENMFWYRQDPGLGLRLIYFSYDVKMKEKGDIPEGYSVSREKKERFSLILESASTNQTSMYLCASSLEGISVETQYFGPGTRLLVL.

V is TRBV19 and J is TRBJ2-3; D is unresolved. The CDR3 has 12 amino acids. Trimming removed 1 base from V and 4 bases from J, with 3 bases in between. The germline gives CDR1 LNHDA, CDR2 SQIVND (reference sequence). The CDR3 here is CASSIAADTQYF. The CDR3 nucleotides read TGTGCCAGTAGTATAGCTGCAGATACGCAGTATTTT.

The chain carries TRBV7-2 and TRBJ2-1; possible D gene TRBD2, 6 bases. The ends were cut back, 7 bases at V and 6 bases at J, with 19 bases in the middle. The CDR3 totals 15 residues. Germline CDR1 reads SGHTA; CDR2 reads FQGNSA. In DNA form, the CDR3 reads TGTGCCAGCACCCCTGGGGGACTGGCTGGCAATGAGCAGTTCTTC. Its protein is CASTPGGLAGNEQFF. The full variable domain, with the rest looked up from reference TRBV7-2 and TRBJ2-1, is GAGVSQSPSNKVTEKGKDVELRCDPISGHTALYWYRQSLGQGLEFLIYFQGNSAPDKSGLPSDRFSAERTGGSVSTLTIQRTQQEDSAVYLCASTPGGLAGNEQFFGPGTRLTVL.

This chain joins TRBV4-2 and TRBJ2-1, with 8 bases fitting TRBD1. Germline V gene lookup returns CDR1 LGHNA and CDR2 YNFKEQ. J was trimmed by 7 bases and V by 5 bases; bases with no gene match: 10. This CDR3 is built from 15 residues. CDR3 DNA sequence: TGTGCCAGCAGCTTAGTACAGGGGGAAATTAATGAGCAGTTCTTC. Translation: CASSLVQGEINEQFF.

This chain uses TRBV11-2 with TRBJ1-1; a weak D match, TRBD1 (5 bases). The CDR3 loop spans 16 amino acids. V gave up 5 bases and J gave up 2 bases, with 18 bases separating them. The germline V gene has CDR1 SGHAT and CDR2 FQNNGV. CDR3 residues: CASSTWWGRANTEAFF. CDR3 nucleotide sequence: TGTGCCAGCAGCACCTGGTGGGGCAGGGCAAACACTGAAGCTTTCTTT.

This clone was seen once. This chain connects TRBV15 to TRBJ2-3; D gene unclear. The CDR3 is made up of 14 amino acids. The V gene lost 4 bases and the J gene lost 2 bases, with 10 bases spanning the gap. Per the germline V gene, CDR1 is LNHNV and CDR2 is YYDKDF (reference sequence). The CDR3: CATSNRPFTDTQYF. DNA for the CDR3: TGTGCCACCAGCAACCGGCCTTTCACAGATACGCAGTATTTT.

V usage is TRBV5-4 and J usage is TRBJ2-3; D is unresolved. Germline lookup yields CDR1 SGHNT and CDR2 YYREEE (reference sequence). This CDR3 is 15 amino acids long. Trimming took off 2 bases at V and 2 bases at J, with 12 bases between the two ends. CDR3 bases: TGTGCCAGCAGCTTCAGTGTAACGAACACAGATACGCAGTATTTT. Encoded protein: CASSFSVTNTDTQYF.

The gene calls are TRBV4-2 and TRBJ2-7; D is ambiguous. The CDR3 spans 15 residues. V was shortened by 4 bases and J by 0 bases, with 13 bases between the two germline ends. Germline-derived CDR1 and CDR2 are LGHNA and YNFKEQ. CDR3 protein: CASSPHRPSSYEQYV. CDR3 DNA sequence: TGTGCCAGCAGCCCACATCGTCCCTCCTCCTACGAGCAGTACGTC.

This clone was recorded once. This chain links TRBV7-9 with TRBJ2-2, with D tentatively TRBD1 (5 bases). V dropped 3 bases and J dropped 1 base, with 15 bases sitting between them. The CDR3 consists of 17 residues. Germline CDR1 is SEHNR and CDR2 is FQNEAQ (reference sequence). Here the CDR3 reads CASSFLDRKVNTGELFF. CDR3 DNA: TGTGCCAGCAGCTTCCTAGACAGAAAGGTGAACACCGGGGAGCTGTTTTTT.

This clone was observed a few times. V gene TRBV7-2 combines with J gene TRBJ1-5; tentatively, D is TRBD1 (6 bases). Germline values: CDR1 SGHTA, CDR2 FQGNSA. The V and J ends lost 1 base and 5 bases respectively, with 12 bases between them. This CDR3 comprises 15 residues. CDR3: CASSLEAGVHQPQHF. The CDR3 region has the DNA TGTGCCAGCAGCTTAGAAGCAGGGGTTCATCAGCCCCAGCATTTT.

J is TRBJ2-7 and V is TRBV5-1; D is possibly TRBD1 (6 bases). CDR1 is SGHRS, CDR2 YFSETQ, per germline. V was cut by 0 bases and J by 2 bases, with 9 bases left in between. The CDR3 totals 14 residues. The CDR3: CASSLGGGTYEQYV. In DNA form, the CDR3 reads TGCGCCAGCAGCTTGGGTGGGGGCACCTACGAGCAGTACGTC.

V gene TRBV7-8 combines with J gene TRBJ2-7; D possibly corresponds to TRBD2 (5 bases). Germline lookup yields CDR1 SGHVS and CDR2 FQNEAQ. The CDR3 covers 14 residues. Trimming stripped 3 bases from V and 7 bases from J, with 16 bases between. The CDR3, as DNA: TGTGCCAGCAGCTTGAGCTGGACTCGGGATGAGCAGTACGTC. It translates to CASSLSWTRDEQYV.

This clone was seen a single time. The chain employs TRBV10-3 and TRBJ2-5, with unresolved D. The DNA end is a closer match to TRBJ2-7, so the J assignment may be wrong. Per the germline V gene, CDR1 is ENHRY and CDR2 is SYGVKD. The CDR3 extends over 13 amino acids. Here the CDR3 DNA reads TGTGCCATCGGCGGACGGGCAAACTACGAGCAGTACTTC. It codes for CAIGGRANYEQYF.

The gene calls are TRBV15 and TRBJ2-4; TRBD2 might be the D (6 bases). This CDR3 has 19 residues. V dropped 4 bases and J dropped 0 bases, with 22 bases sitting between them. From germline, CDR1 is LNHNV and CDR2 YYDKDF (reference sequence). The CDR3 is CATSTQWGVVAGAKNIQYF. CDR3 sequence (DNA): TGTGCCACCAGCACCCAGTGGGGGGTTGTTGCAGGAGCCAAAAACATTCAGTACTTC. The variable domain in full, with the rest retrieved from reference TRBV15 and TRBJ2-4, is DAMVIQNPRYQVTQFGKPVTLSCSQTLNHNVMYWYQQKSSQAPKLLFHYYDKDFNNEADTPDNFQSRRPNTSFCFLDIRSPGLGDTAMYLCATSTQWGVVAGAKNIQYFGAGTRLSVL.

This clone has only one observation. The chain combines TRBV5-4 with TRBJ1-2, with TRBD1 matching over 9 bases. The V and J ends lost 3 bases and 2 bases, in that order; junction bases with no gene match: 5. Per germline, CDR1 SGHNT and CDR2 YYREEE (reference sequence). The CDR3 runs to 15 residues. The CDR3 sequence: CASSSYRGLNYGYTF. CDR3 coding DNA: TGTGCCAGCAGCTCCTACAGGGGGCTAAACTATGGCTACACCTTC.

This chain uses TRBV6-5 with TRBJ2-2, with TRBD1 as a possible D gene (6 bases). Germline CDR1 and CDR2: MNHEY and SVGAGI. The CDR3 is 16 amino acids. Deletions cut 4 bases from V and 4 bases from J, with 16 bases between. DNA of the CDR3: TGTGCCAGCAGTTTTAGGGGGATCTTAGCCACCGGGGAGCTGTTTTTT. Its protein is CASSFRGILATGELFF.

This clone was seen only once. The chain carries TRBV6-6 and TRBJ1-6; TRBD1 agrees at 10 bases. V lost 6 bases to trimming and J lost 4 bases; unmatched junction nucleotides: 3. CDR3 length: 15 amino acids. Germline CDR1 is MNHNY and CDR2 is SVGAGI (reference sequence). The CDR3 spells CASSLGQGYNSPLHF. CDR3 DNA: TGTGCCAGCAGCTTGGGACAGGGGTATAATTCACCCCTCCACTTT.

This rearrangement joins TRBV2 to TRBJ2-5; D uncertain. The better agreement between TRBJ2-7 and the DNA end casts doubt on the J call. Germline CDR1 reads SNHLY; CDR2 reads FYNNEI. The CDR3 consists of 15 residues. The CDR3 nucleotides are TGTGCCAGCAGTGAAGGACTCCTCAGCTCCTACGAGCAGTACTTC. Amino acid sequence: CASSEGLLSSYEQYF.

The chain employs TRBV4-1 and TRBJ2-5; no definite D call. The length of the CDR3 is 12 residues. The V end was cut by 0 bases, the J end by 14 bases, with 13 bases between. Germline-derived CDR1 and CDR2 are MGHRA and YSYEKL. In DNA form, the CDR3 reads TGCGCCAGCAGCCAAGAAGTCGGGCCTCCTTACTTC. Its protein is CASSQEVGPPYF.

The chain links TRBV19 to TRBJ2-5, with D unclear. Germline V gene data show CDR1 as LNHDA and CDR2 as SQIVND (reference sequence). V was trimmed by 5 bases and J by 4 bases, leaving 11 bases between them. The CDR3 has 13 amino acids. In DNA form, the CDR3 reads TGTGCCAGTAGTGCCTCATCTTCAGAGACCCAGTACTTC. Translating it yields CASSASSSETQYF.